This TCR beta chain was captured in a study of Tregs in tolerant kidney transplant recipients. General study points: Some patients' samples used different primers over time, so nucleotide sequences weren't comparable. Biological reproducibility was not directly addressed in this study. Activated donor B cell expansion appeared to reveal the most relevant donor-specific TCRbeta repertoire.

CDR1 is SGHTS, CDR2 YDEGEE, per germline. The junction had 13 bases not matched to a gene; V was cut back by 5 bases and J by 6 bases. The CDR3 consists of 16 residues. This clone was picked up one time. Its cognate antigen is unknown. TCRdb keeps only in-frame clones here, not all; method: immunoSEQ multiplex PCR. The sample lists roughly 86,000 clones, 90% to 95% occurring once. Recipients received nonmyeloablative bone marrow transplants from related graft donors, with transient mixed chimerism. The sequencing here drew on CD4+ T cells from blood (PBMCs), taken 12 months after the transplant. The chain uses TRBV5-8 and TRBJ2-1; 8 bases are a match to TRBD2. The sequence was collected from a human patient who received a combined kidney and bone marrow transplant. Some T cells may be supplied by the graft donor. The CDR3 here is CASRPSRGLAGNEQFF. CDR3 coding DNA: TGTGCCAGCAGACCATCACGAGGACTAGCAGGCAATGAGCAGTTCTTC.